The 8 T cell receptor beta chains below all came from one sample that was sequenced in a study of blood T cell repertoires in COVID-19. Only in-frame clones appear in the TCRdb table, and some are missing; sequencing was by immunoSEQ multiplex PCR. The repertoire holds 95,000 to 100,000 clones, with roughly nine tenths as singletons. Material for sequencing was peripheral blood. These receptors originate from a man between 50 and 59 years old with acute or convalescent COVID-19.

V and J are TRBV9 and TRBJ2-1; 8 bases align to TRBD2. CDR3 size: 15 residues. With V trimmed by 4 bases and J by 2 bases, 5 bases remained unmatched. Germline V CDR1 and CDR2: SGDLS, YYNGEE. CDR3 loop: CASSSGTSTYNEQFF. Here the CDR3 DNA reads TGTGCCAGCAGCTCAGGGACTAGTACCTACAATGAGCAGTTCTTC.

V and J are TRBV2 and TRBJ1-2; 7 bases match TRBD1. Losses at the gene ends were 5 bases for V and 8 bases for J; bases not matched to a gene: 14. The germline V gene has CDR1 SNHLY and CDR2 FYNNEI. This CDR3 contains 15 residues. CDR3 in DNA: TGTGCCAGCAGTAGAACTACAGGGGCCCTGGGGGGCTACACCTTC. It is translated as CASSRTTGALGGYTF.

Only one count was recorded for this clone. The V call is TRBV19, the J call TRBJ1-2; a possible D gene is TRBD1 (6 bases). V lost 7 bases to trimming and J lost 0 bases, with 15 bases between them. Germline assignment: CDR1 LNHDA and CDR2 SQIVND (reference sequence). The CDR3 has 15 residues. This chain's CDR3 is CASTQTGIANYGYTF. Written as DNA, the CDR3 is TGTGCCAGTACCCAGACAGGTATAGCTAACTATGGCTACACCTTC. The whole variable domain, filled in from reference TRBV19 and TRBJ1-2, reads DGGITQSPKYLFRKEGQNVTLSCEQNLNHDAMYWYRQDPGQGLRLIYYSQIVNDFQKGDIAEGYSVSREKKESFPLTVTSAQKNPTAFYLCASTQTGIANYGYTFGSGTRLTVV.

The chain combines TRBV29-1 with TRBJ1-1; 9 bases fit TRBD1. Looked up from germline, CDR1 is SQVTM and CDR2 is ANQGSEA. CDR3 length: 13 residues. The J segment lost 5 bases and the V segment lost 5 bases, leaving 6 bases of the junction unmatched. The CDR3 DNA is TGCAGCGTTTCCACAGGGGGCACGACTGAAGCTTTCTTT. It yields the protein CSVSTGGTTEAFF.

The V call is TRBV30, the J call TRBJ1-6, with D perhaps TRBD1 (6 bases). CDR1 is GTSNPN, CDR2 SVGIG, per germline (reference sequence). Trimming shortened V by 5 bases and J by 0 bases, and 14 bases separated the two germline ends. The CDR3 totals 16 residues. Here the CDR3 reads CAWARQASSYNSPLHF. For the CDR3, the DNA is TGTGCCTGGGCCAGACAGGCTAGCTCCTATAATTCACCCCTCCACTTT.

In this sample, this clone turned up once. This chain links TRBV7-6 with TRBJ1-1; D is undetermined. Germline V gene lookup returns CDR1 SGHVS and CDR2 FNYEAQ. The CDR3 totals 15 residues. V was trimmed by 1 base and J by 0 bases, leaving 9 bases between them. The DNA of the CDR3 is TGTGCCAGCAGCTTAGACGAGCGTATGAACACTGAAGCTTTCTTT. It translates to CASSLDERMNTEAFF.

The J gene is TRBJ2-5, the V gene TRBV7-3; 9 bases are shared with TRBD1. V shed 4 bases, J shed 4 bases, and the junction held 7 bases outside the gene matches. This CDR3 is 15 amino acids long. Germline CDR1 reads SGHTA; CDR2 reads FQGTGA. The CDR3 region has the DNA TGTGCCAGCAGCTGGACAGGGGATGGGTTAGAGACCCAGTACTTC. Translated, it gives CASSWTGDGLETQYF.

This rearrangement joins TRBV5-6 to TRBJ1-1; D unresolved. Trimming left V 0 bases short and J 10 bases short, with 10 bases between. Germline CDR1 reads SGHDT; CDR2 reads YYEEEE. The CDR3 consists of 12 residues. CDR3 loop: CASSLGVGVAFF. The DNA for the CDR3 is TGTGCCAGCAGCTTGGGGGTGGGAGTAGCTTTCTTT. The variable domain in full, with the rest retrieved from reference TRBV5-6 and TRBJ1-1, is DAGVTQSPTHLIKTRGQQVTLRCSPKSGHDTVSWYQQALGQGPQFIFQYYEEEERQRGNFPDRFSGHQFPNYSSELNVNALLLGDSALYLCASSLGVGVAFFGQGTRLTVV.